This T cell receptor (beta chain) came from a study of Ad26.COV2.S vaccination and SARS-CoV-2 variants. On this clone: The antigen is not known.

This sample's treatment: some 19 received Ad26.COV2.S at low or high dose, single or two shots; roughly five received placebo; per-sample allocation not given. Sampling was performed 63 days after the first vaccine or placebo injection. Points from the study as a whole: Vaccinees displayed broader spike-specific TCR repertoires than placebo recipients. Researchers reported similar non-spike TCR breadth in vaccine and placebo recipients.

Produced via immunoSEQ multiplex PCR; TCRdb's table is partial and in-frame only. This table has over 350,000 clones, roughly nine tenths appearing once. The starting material was peripheral blood, obtained in a trial of Ad26.COV2.S vaccine versus placebo. The sequence derives from a person aged 18-60 years who received the Ad26.COV2.S COVID-19 vaccine or a placebo.

The DNA of the CDR3 is TGTGCCAGCAGTGACCACGGGCATAGTTTGGTGGAGACCCAGTACTTC. Its translation: CASSDHGHSLVETQYF. The chain employs TRBV25-1 and TRBJ2-5, with D uncertain. There are 16 residues in the CDR3. CDR1 MGHDK and CDR2 SYGVNS come from the germline V gene. Trimming cost V 3 bases and J 5 bases, with 19 bases left between them.